These 32 T cell receptor beta chains were sequenced from one sample in a study of CD8+CD57+ T cells in acquired aplastic anemia. Genomic DNA, the template, was used for profiling of the TCR beta VDJ and CDR3. TCRdb reprocessed the reads via MiXCR and lists one record per CDR3 protein. The data hold about 160,000 distinct CDR3 sequences, with roughly 40% observed a single time. The material sequenced was sorted CD4+, CD8+, or CD8+CD57+ T cells (not recorded which) from PBMCs. All receptors come from a human donor in good health.

The V and J genes are TRBV11-1 and TRBJ1-1; D might be TRBD1 (5 bases). The CDR3 loop spans 16 amino acids. Trimming removed 3 bases at V and 0 bases at J, with 14 bases between. Germline assignment: CDR1 SGHAT and CDR2 FQDESV (reference sequence). The CDR3 reads CASSLRQGEMNTEAFF. The CDR3 DNA reads as TGTGCCAGCAGCTTGAGGCAGGGCGAGATGAACACTGAAGCTTTCTTT.

CDR3 loop: CASSEQPRRNTEAFF. In DNA form, the CDR3 reads TGTGCCAGCAGCGAACAACCTAGGAGGAACACTGAAGCTTTCTTT. The chain has TRBV2 and TRBJ1-1; D not resolved. CDR3 length: 15 amino acids. Germline V gene lookup returns CDR1 SNHLY and CDR2 FYNNEI. V was shortened by 6 bases and J by 1 base, with 15 bases between the two germline ends.

This clonotype has ten or more counts. The chain uses TRBV5-6 and TRBJ2-5; the D is unclear. Per germline, CDR1 SGHDT and CDR2 YYEEEE. The V end lost 4 bases, the J end lost 5 bases, and 15 bases lay between the germline ends. The CDR3 is 14 residues long. The CDR3 DNA sequence: TGTGCCAGCAGCCTTAGTGAGAGGACGGAGACCCAGTACTTC. Residues: CASSLSERTETQYF.

The V call is TRBV9, the J call TRBJ1-6; the match to TRBD1 covers 10 bases. Germline values: CDR1 SGDLS, CDR2 YYNGEE. This CDR3 has 18 residues. The V segment lost 4 bases and the J segment 0 bases; nucleotides outside the gene matches: 7. CDR3 in amino acids: CASSPGTGAPSYNSPLHF. The CDR3 DNA reads TGTGCCAGCAGCCCCGGGACAGGGGCCCCCTCCTATAATTCACCCCTCCACTTT.

This clonotype appeared many times. This chain joins TRBV29-1 and TRBJ1-2; TRBD1 agrees at 8 bases. The CDR3 loop spans 16 amino acids. Germline V lookup: CDR1 SQVTM, CDR2 ANQGSEA. V shed 1 base, J shed 1 base, and the junction held 8 bases outside the gene matches. For the CDR3, the DNA is TGCAGCGTTGAAGTTGGGCGGGACAGGAGTAACTATGGCTACACCTTC. Amino acid sequence: CSVEVGRDRSNYGYTF.

There are many counts of this clonotype. The chain uses TRBV20-1 and TRBJ1-5; TRBD1 aligns across 9 bases. CDR3 length equals 15 residues. Germline CDR1 is DFQATT and CDR2 is SNEGSKA (reference sequence). V was clipped by 3 bases and J by 1 base; unmatched bases: 4. The CDR3 nucleotides read TGCAGTGCTAGGGAGACAGGGGGAAGCAATCAGCCCCAGCATTTT. This encodes CSARETGGSNQPQHF.

The V call is TRBV25-1, the J call TRBJ1-1; tentative D call: TRBD1 (5 bases). V lost 5 bases and J lost 3, with 13 bases in between. The CDR3 loop spans 14 amino acids. The germline CDR1 and CDR2 sequences are MGHDK and SYGVNS. The CDR3 region has the DNA TGTGCCAGCAGTACAGTGACGGGGCACACTGAAGCTTTCTTT. It specifies CASSTVTGHTEAFF.

This clonotype was counted ten times or more. The J gene is TRBJ1-1, the V gene TRBV5-6; D gene unclear. The germline V and J ends were trimmed by 2 bases and 4 bases, with 12 bases remaining between them. The CDR3 runs to 14 residues. The germline V gene encodes CDR1 SGHDT and CDR2 YYEEEE. DNA for the CDR3: TGTGCCAGCAGCTTAGGGCCGGGCGGCACTGAAGCTTTCTTT. Encoded protein: CASSLGPGGTEAFF. The whole variable domain, remainder taken from reference TRBV5-6 and TRBJ1-1, is DAGVTQSPTHLIKTRGQQVTLRCSPKSGHDTVSWYQQALGQGPQFIFQYYEEEERQRGNFPDRFSGHQFPNYSSELNVNALLLGDSALYLCASSLGPGGTEAFFGQGTRLTVV.

On this clonotype: An end of the junction differs from the germline gene, which may be a read error. DNA for the CDR3: TGTGCCAGCAGTCCGCCAGGCCATAATGAAAAACTGCTTTTT. It yields the protein CASSPPGHNEKLLF. The chain couples TRBV10-3 to TRBJ1-4; the D is unclear. Per germline, CDR1 ENHRY and CDR2 SYGVKD. The CDR3 is made up of 14 amino acids.

The rearrangement links TRBV14 to TRBJ2-3; D call uncertain. Germline loops: CDR1 SGHDN, CDR2 FVKESK. Trimming removed 1 base at V and 2 bases at J, with 10 bases between. The CDR3 is made up of 15 amino acids. CDR3 sequence (DNA): TGTGCCAGCAGCCAAGCGGCCTACCTCACAGATACGCAGTATTTT. It translates to CASSQAAYLTDTQYF.

As for this clonotype: An end of the junction differs from the germline gene, which may be a read error. The chain couples TRBV7-8 to TRBJ1-5, with 8 bases matching TRBD1. Germline V lookup: CDR1 SGHVS, CDR2 FQNEAQ. The CDR3 covers 16 residues. The CDR3, as DNA: TGTGCCAGCAGTTTAGGGGCAGGGGGCGGAACTCAGCCCCAGCATTTT. Protein product: CASSLGAGGGTQPQHF.

With regard to this clonotype: A read error may explain this, as a much larger clone is one base away. V gene TRBV5-1 combines with J gene TRBJ1-1; D remains unclear. Per germline, CDR1 SGHRS and CDR2 YFSETQ. This CDR3 is 14 amino acids long. V lost 4 bases and J 3 bases, leaving 13 bases between the germline ends. The CDR3 loop reads CASSETNMDTEAFF. CDR3 coding DNA: TGCGCCAGCAGCGAGACTAATATGGACACTGAAGCTTTCTTT. The complete variable domain, with remaining parts taken from reference TRBV5-1 and TRBJ1-1, reads KAGVTQTPRYLIKTRGQQVTLSCSPISGHRSVSWYQQTPGQGLQFLFEYFSETQRNKGNFPGRFSGRQFSNSRSEMNVSTLELGDSALYLCASSETNMDTEAFFGQGTRLTVV.

This clonotype was observed a few times. Because the CDR3 is missing its conserved closing phenylalanine or tryptophan, this is likely a read error. The V call is TRBV6-5, the J call TRBJ2-5; no reliable D call. The CDR3 is made up of 11 amino acids. The V end was cut by 6 bases, the J end by 2 bases, with 4 bases between. Germline CDR1 is MNHEY and CDR2 is SVGAGI. In nucleotides, the CDR3 is TGTGCCAGCAGGCTACAAGAGACCCAGTACCTC. Encoded protein: CASRLQETQYL.

This chain connects TRBV2 to TRBJ1-2; D possibly corresponds to TRBD1 (5 bases). Trimming pared 3 bases from V and 6 bases from J, leaving 14 bases between. Germline lookup yields CDR1 SNHLY and CDR2 FYNNEI. The CDR3 consists of 14 residues. This CDR3 reads CASSDSTGLNGYTF. For the CDR3, the DNA is TGTGCCAGCAGTGATAGTACAGGCTTAAATGGCTACACCTTC.

The chain recombines TRBV9 with TRBJ1-2; D is unclear. Germline CDR1 reads SGDLS; CDR2 reads YYNGEE. Trimming pared 0 bases from V and 2 bases from J, leaving 8 bases between. The CDR3 totals 14 residues. CDR3 amino acids: CASSVGGLNYGYTF. CDR3 nucleotide sequence: TGTGCCAGCAGCGTAGGAGGGCTGAACTATGGCTACACCTTC.

The chain is built from TRBV19 and TRBJ2-7; D unclear. Germline CDR1 and CDR2: LNHDA and SQIVND (reference sequence). V gave up 6 bases and J gave up 2 bases, with 11 bases separating them. The CDR3 is 13 residues long. CDR3 loop: CASSGLGTYEQYF. The CDR3 DNA is TGTGCCAGTAGCGGGTTGGGGACCTACGAGCAGTACTTC.

This clonotype has ten or more counts. This sequence joins TRBV4-2 and TRBJ2-5; 11 nucleotides match TRBD2. The germline CDR1 and CDR2 sequences are LGHNA and YNFKEQ. The V gene end was trimmed by 1 base and the J gene end by 5 bases; junction bases not matched to a gene: 9. This CDR3 is built from 17 residues. The CDR3 spells CASSQASGGPFGETQYF. DNA for the CDR3: TGTGCCAGCAGCCAAGCTAGCGGGGGGCCGTTTGGCGAGACCCAGTACTTC.

This clonotype was picked up a small number of times. A much larger clone differs by one base, so this may be a read error. The J gene is TRBJ2-7, the V gene TRBV12-3 or TRBV12-4, with D perhaps TRBD1 or TRBD2 (5 bases each). Between the trimmed V and J ends, which lost 8 bases and 6 bases, there was a span of 17 bases. This CDR3 spans 13 amino acids. The CDR3 sequence: CASGISGASEQYF. The DNA of the CDR3 is TGTGCCAGCGGGATCTCCGGGGCCAGCGAGCAGTACTTC.

There are a few counts of this clonotype. The chain combines TRBV6-5 with TRBJ1-1, with D uncertain. Trimming left V 4 bases short and J 1 base short, with 10 bases between. Per the germline V gene, CDR1 is MNHEY and CDR2 is SVGAGI. The CDR3 loop spans 14 amino acids. The DNA of the CDR3 is TGTGCCAGCAGTTTTAAACCCGCGAACACTGAAGCTTTCTTT. It yields the protein CASSFKPANTEAFF.

This clonotype was recorded many times. V is TRBV5-1 and J is TRBJ2-2, with 7 bases lining up with TRBD1. This CDR3 spans 15 amino acids. J lost 3 bases, V lost 4 bases, and 6 bases had no gene match. Germline V gene lookup returns CDR1 SGHRS and CDR2 YFSETQ. The CDR3 sequence is CASSEQGMDTGELFF. CDR3 bases: TGCGCCAGCAGCGAACAGGGGATGGACACCGGGGAGCTGTTTTTT.

The genes are TRBV29-1 and TRBJ2-2; 8 bases are a match to TRBD2. V dropped 6 bases and J dropped 2; count of bases not matched to a gene: 2. The CDR3 loop spans 13 amino acids. Germline values: CDR1 SQVTM, CDR2 ANQGSEA. The CDR3 DNA follows: TGCAGCGTACTAGCGGTTAACACCGGGGAGCTGTTTTTT. Translated, it gives CSVLAVNTGELFF.

In its sample, this clonotype was seen many times. The chain recombines TRBV6-1 with TRBJ1-6, with 9 bases identical to TRBD1. Per the germline V gene, CDR1 is MNHNS and CDR2 is SASEGT. CDR3 size: 17 residues. The V and J ends lost 7 bases and 6 bases, in that order; junction bases with no gene match: 13. CDR3 in DNA: TGTGCCAGCATCCCAACAGGGGGCCGACTTATTAATTCACCCCTCCACTTT. It yields the protein CASIPTGGRLINSPLHF.

Points on this clonotype: A much larger clonotype is one base distant, so this may be a read error. This rearrangement joins TRBV6-1 to TRBJ2-7; D is undetermined. The length of the CDR3 is 11 residues. CDR1 and CDR2 (germline): MNHNS, SASEGT. CDR3 DNA: TGTGCCTGCAGTAGAAATGGGGAGCAGTACTTC. Residues: CACSRNGEQYF.

This clonotype was recorded many times. The chain has TRBV7-2 and TRBJ1-3, with D unresolved. Trimming left V 1 base short and J 0 bases short, with 16 bases between. The CDR3 is 18 amino acids. Germline values: CDR1 SGHTA, CDR2 FQGNSA. The CDR3 nucleotides read TGTGCCAGCAGCTTAGTAACTCTAACCAGGAGCTCTGGAAACACCATATATTTT. This gives the protein CASSLVTLTRSSGNTIYF.

As DNA, the CDR3 is TGCAGCGTTGGGCAGGGGCGCACAGATACGCAGTATTTT. As protein: CSVGQGRTDTQYF. V and J are TRBV29-1 and TRBJ2-3; a weak D match, TRBD1 (6 bases). This CDR3 region has 13 residues. Germline CDR1 reads SQVTM; CDR2 reads ANQGSEA. Trimming cost V 4 bases and J 1 base, with 9 bases left between them.

This clonotype appeared many times. V and J are TRBV5-6 and TRBJ1-5, with D possibly TRBD1 on 6 matching bases. The CDR3 length is 16 residues. Germline CDR1 reads SGHDT; CDR2 reads YYEEEE. The ends were cut back, 0 bases at V and 6 bases at J, with 16 bases in the middle. Here the CDR3 DNA reads TGTGCCAGCAGCTTGGTTGCAGGGGATTCAGCTCAGCCCCAGCATTTT. The encoded protein is CASSLVAGDSAQPQHF.

This clonotype was picked up one time. The CDR3 DNA reads TGTGCCAGTAGTATGACCGCCCGGGAGGTGACCCAGTACTTC. As protein: CASSMTAREVTQYF. The chain links TRBV19 to TRBJ2-5, with 7 bases aligning to TRBD2. V lost 3 bases and J lost 7; bases outside the gene matches: 8. The CDR3 spans 14 residues. CDR1 and CDR2 from the germline V gene are LNHDA and SQIVND (reference sequence).

This chain uses TRBV28 with TRBJ2-7; 7 bases fit TRBD1. The CDR3 totals 15 residues. V shed 7 bases, J shed 4 bases, and the junction held 13 bases outside the gene matches. CDR1 is MDHEN and CDR2 is SYDVKM in the germline V gene. The DNA of the CDR3 is TGTGCCAGCACCTTAGGGGGACAGCTACAATACGAGCAGTACTTC. Its protein is CASTLGGQLQYEQYF. Filled out from reference TRBV28 and TRBJ2-7, the complete variable domain reads DVKVTQSSRYLVKRTGEKVFLECVQDMDHENMFWYRQDPGLGLRLIYFSYDVKMKEKGDIPEGYSVSREKKERFSLILESASTNQTSMYLCASTLGGQLQYEQYFGPGTRLTVT.

This clonotype was observed a handful of times. CDR3 coding DNA: TGTGCCAGTAGTCAGGACAGGGGGACAGAGCAGTTCTTC. Translated: CASSQDRGTEQFF. This chain uses TRBV19 with TRBJ2-1; 10 bases are shared with TRBD1. Germline V gives CDR1 LNHDA, CDR2 SQIVND (reference sequence). The CDR3 runs to 13 residues. After removal of 5 bases from V and 10 bases from J, the junction contained 5 bases not matched to a gene.

This clonotype was detected a few times. The chain uses TRBV18 and TRBJ1-1; D unclear. This CDR3 is 15 amino acids long. Germline V gene lookup returns CDR1 KGHSH and CDR2 LQKENI. V was trimmed by 1 base and J by 0 bases, leaving 9 bases between them. CDR3: CASSPRWGMNTEAFF. CDR3 nucleotides: TGTGCCAGCTCACCACGCTGGGGAATGAACACTGAAGCTTTCTTT.

This clonotype was seen a handful of times. The chain employs TRBV20-1 and TRBJ2-7; perhaps TRBD2 as D (5 bases). CDR3 length: 13 residues. Trimming removed 3 bases at V and 0 bases at J, with 9 bases between. Germline V gives CDR1 DFQATT, CDR2 SNEGSKA (reference sequence). The CDR3 is CSARRESSYEQYF. CDR3 DNA: TGCAGTGCTAGGAGGGAGAGCTCCTACGAGCAGTACTTC.

This sequence joins TRBV6-5 and TRBJ1-6, with TRBD1 matching over 9 bases. The J segment lost 10 bases and the V segment lost 1 base, leaving 5 bases of the junction unmatched. CDR3 length: 15 amino acids. Germline V gives CDR1 MNHEY, CDR2 SVGAGI. DNA for the CDR3: TGTGCCAGCAGTTACTTACAGGGGGCTCAGTCACCCCTCCACTTT. It specifies CASSYLQGAQSPLHF.